These 13 T cell receptor beta chains originate from one sample sequenced in a study of blood T cell repertoires in COVID-19. The repertoire was sequenced with immunoSEQ multiplex PCR; TCRdb's copy has only in-frame clones and lacks some. Altogether 100,000 or so clones are present, 80% to 85% being singletons, with the ten largest covering approximately 38%. The sample taken for sequencing was peripheral blood. The origin of the receptors is an elderly man with acute or convalescent COVID-19.

The V call is TRBV2, the J call TRBJ2-3, with 11 bases matching TRBD2. Germline lookup yields CDR1 SNHLY and CDR2 FYNNEI. The CDR3 extends over 17 amino acids. The junction had 6 bases not matched to a gene; V was cut back by 0 bases and J by 4 bases. The CDR3 coding sequence is TGTGCCAGCAGTGAAGCGCGTGGGACTAGCGGCGCAGATACGCAGTATTTT. It is translated as CASSEARGTSGADTQYF.

This chain uses TRBV5-1 with TRBJ1-6; 10 bases are a match to TRBD1. After removal of 0 bases from V and 10 bases from J, the junction contained 4 bases not matched to a gene. CDR1 and CDR2 (germline): SGHRS, YFSETQ. The CDR3 has 15 residues. In nucleotides, the CDR3 is TGCGCCAGCAGCTTGGATGGGACAGGGGACTCACCCCTCCACTTT. Protein: CASSLDGTGDSPLHF.

CDR3 nucleotide sequence: TGTGCCAGTAGTATTGTCTCAGGGGGCCTCACTGAAGCTTTCTTT. Amino acids: CASSIVSGGLTEAFF. This sequence joins TRBV19 and TRBJ1-1; 8 nucleotides align to TRBD1. J gave up 4 bases and V 3 bases, and 7 bases lay outside the gene matches. The CDR3 consists of 15 residues. Germline CDR1 reads LNHDA; CDR2 reads SQIVND (reference sequence).

This clone came up once. The CDR3 region has the DNA TGCGCCAGCAGTCTTCTTGGGACTCCTCAAGAGACCCAGTACTTC. Encoded protein: CASSLLGTPQETQYF. The chain has TRBV5-1 and TRBJ2-5; D might be TRBD2 (6 bases). The length of the CDR3 is 15 residues. The germline V and J ends were trimmed by 5 bases and 2 bases, with 16 bases remaining between them. Germline CDR1 and CDR2: SGHRS and YFSETQ.

The chain carries TRBV28 and TRBJ2-1; D gene ambiguous. CDR1 MDHEN and CDR2 SYDVKM come from the germline V gene. CDR3 length equals 15 residues. The germline V and J ends were trimmed by 1 base and 4 bases, with 11 bases remaining between them. CDR3 amino acids: CASSLSTPNYNEQFF. CDR3 DNA: TGTGCCAGCAGTTTATCGACACCTAATTACAATGAGCAGTTCTTC.

The V and J genes are TRBV2 and TRBJ1-6, with a weak D call TRBD1 (5 bases). V lost 8 bases to trimming and J lost 7 bases, with 18 bases between them. The CDR3 loop spans 15 amino acids. Germline V lookup: CDR1 SNHLY, CDR2 FYNNEI. CDR3 DNA: TGTGCCAGCGACGTCTATGGCAGGGCCAATTCACCCCTCCACTTT. It specifies CASDVYGRANSPLHF.

This clone appeared a few times. This chain connects TRBV4-1 to TRBJ1-1, with 8 bases aligning to TRBD1. CDR3 length: 16 amino acids. V shed 0 bases, J shed 11 bases, and the junction held 14 bases outside the gene matches. CDR1 and CDR2 (germline): MGHRA, YSYEKL. The CDR3 loop reads CASSQEATGGAGKAFF. CDR3 DNA sequence: TGCGCCAGCAGCCAAGAGGCCACAGGGGGAGCGGGCAAGGCTTTCTTT.

The rearrangement uses TRBV18 and TRBJ1-4; tentative D call: TRBD1 (6 bases). This CDR3 spans 16 amino acids. From germline, CDR1 is KGHSH and CDR2 LQKENI. V lost 3 bases to trimming and J lost 1 base, with 12 bases between them. CDR3 nucleotides: TGTGCCAGCTCACCCCGGGACACCGAAACTAATGAAAAACTGTTTTTT. Its translation: CASSPRDTETNEKLFF.

The V gene is TRBV29-1, the J gene TRBJ2-7, with 11 bases that match TRBD2. CDR3 length: 17 amino acids. In germline, CDR1 is SQVTM, CDR2 ANQGSEA. J lost 0 bases, V lost 3 bases, and 10 bases had no gene match. CDR3 sequence (DNA): TGCAGCGTTGATGGGCTAGCGGGAGGCTCGAGCTCCTACGAGCAGTACTTC. This encodes CSVDGLAGGSSSYEQYF.

CDR3 sequence: CASSAGGSAFF. The CDR3 DNA follows: TGTGCCAGCAGCGCAGGGGGGTCGGCTTTCTTT. V gene TRBV11-2 combines with J gene TRBJ1-1, with TRBD1 identical over 7 bases. Per the germline V gene, CDR1 is SGHAT and CDR2 is FQNNGV. V dropped 5 bases and J dropped 11; count of bases not matched to a gene: 5. CDR3 size: 11 residues.

This clone was seen only once. This chain links TRBV5-4 with TRBJ2-5; 10 bases align to TRBD1. The CDR3 has 15 residues. Germline V gives CDR1 SGHNT, CDR2 YYREEE (reference sequence). V shed 0 bases, J shed 4 bases, and the junction held 3 bases outside the gene matches. The chain's CDR3 is CASSLGGDRGETQYF. The DNA of the CDR3 is TGTGCCAGCAGCTTGGGGGGGGACAGGGGAGAGACCCAGTACTTC.

This CDR3 reads CASSQAGTLDNEQFF. CDR3 nucleotides: TGTGCCAGCAGCCAAGCCGGGACACTGGACAATGAGCAGTTCTTC. The genes are TRBV3-1 (or the pseudogene TRBV3-2) and TRBJ2-1; a possible D gene is TRBD1 (6 bases). The ends were cut back, 1 base at V and 5 bases at J, with 12 bases in the middle. This CDR3 is built from 15 residues. Germline loops: CDR1 LGHDT, CDR2 YNNKEL (reference sequence).

V usage is TRBV2 and J usage is TRBJ2-1; 10 bases are shared with TRBD2. CDR1 and CDR2 from the germline V gene are SNHLY and FYNNEI. V was pared by 3 bases and J by 5 bases, with 4 bases of the junction left unmatched. CDR3 length equals 15 residues. CDR3 sequence reads: CASSEVLAGNNEQFF. Written as DNA, the CDR3 is TGTGCCAGCAGTGAGGTACTAGCGGGAAACAATGAGCAGTTCTTC. Drawing the rest from reference TRBV2 and TRBJ2-1, the complete variable domain is EPEVTQTPSHQVTQMGQEVILRCVPISNHLYFYWYRQILGQKVEFLVSFYNNEISEKSEIFDDQFSVERPDGSNFTLKIRSTKLEDSAMYFCASSEVLAGNNEQFFGPGTRLTVL.